This TCR beta chain was obtained from a study of tumor-infiltrating lymphocytes in primary liver carcinoma. Study observations and caveats: The overlap of tumor-adjacent and tumor-blood pairs was smaller than that of tumor region pairs.

DNA and RNA were both co-extracted from roughly 18-30 mg of bulk tissue that had not been sorted. These patients lived with chronic HBV infection and had never been treated. Priming with a constant-region primer yielded TCR beta cDNA from around 0.45 ug total RNA. Libraries for TCR beta were built through three nested multiplex PCR rounds, which together made up a slightly modified ARM-PCR procedure. Amplification in the first two PCR rounds was performed using TRBV1-TRBV30 forward primers and a C-beta reverse primer for around 10 cycles each. A single record per CDR3 protein comes from TCRdb applying MiXCR to the multiplex PCR reads. The table lists more than 70,000 distinct CDR3 sequences, 65% to 75% of them singletons. This clonotype was counted ten times or more. Its antigen is unidentified. Germline values: CDR1 SEHNR, CDR2 FQNEAQ (reference sequence). Trimming removed 5 bases from V and 3 bases from J; junction bases left unmatched: 8. This CDR3 contains 15 residues.

The sequence was collected from a man aged 35 to 55 with primary liver carcinoma and hepatitis B virus infection. The specimen was tumor-adjacent normal liver tissue. The chain joins TRBV7-9 to TRBJ1-2, with 8 bases fitting TRBD1. CDR3 protein: CASSRTQGADYGYTF. DNA for the CDR3: TGTGCCAGCAGCCGTACTCAGGGGGCGGACTATGGCTACACCTTC.